This note documents a single T cell receptor (beta chain) sequence. As yet, its antigen is unknown. The data belong to a study of a mutant IDH1 vaccine in newly diagnosed glioma. Whole-study context: The therapy given earlier, which was standard therapy, consisted of radiotherapy, temozolomide, or both, and most of the patients received both. Visit timing is recorded as week 35 for V12 and week 47 for V13.

Time point indicated: week 47, end of study. Mutant IDH1 20-mer peptide, at 300 ug, made up each vaccine dose, with topical imiquimod. Donors had new WHO grade 3 or 4 IDH1-mutant, ATRX-lost astrocytomas. Germline CDR1 is MGHRA and CDR2 is YSYEKL. Trimming took 1 base from V and 2 from J, leaving 21 bases between them. The CDR3 is 18 residues long. Generated by immunoSEQ multiplex PCR, the TCRdb table keeps only in-frame clones and is missing some. The sample holds fewer than 55,000 clones; 65% are singletons and the top ten take roughly 5%. The clonotype originates from a man in his forties or fifties with glioma. Some clones in this sample may be carry-over from other donors' samples. This chain joins TRBV4-1 and TRBJ2-7; a weak D match, TRBD1 (5 bases). The source was peripheral blood mononuclear cells (PBMCs), collected from a glioma patient whose treatment included an IDH1 peptide vaccine. CDR3 loop: CASSQGPIVGDRAYEQYF. Written as DNA, the CDR3 is TGCGCCAGCAGCCAAGGCCCCATTGTAGGGGATCGTGCCTACGAGCAGTACTTC.